This T cell receptor beta chain derives from a study of multiple sclerosis patients with progressive multifocal leukoencephalopathy. Sequencing used immunoSEQ multiplex PCR; TCRdb keeps in-frame clones, though not all of them. This table holds under 40,000 clones, 80% to 95% found once. Time point in this sample: before natalizumab initiation. In its sample, this clone was seen once. The ends were cut back, 1 base at V and 7 bases at J, with 5 bases in the middle. The germline V gene encodes CDR1 MDHEN and CDR2 SYDVKM. The CDR3 extends over 12 amino acids. The V gene is TRBV28, the J gene TRBJ1-5; D call uncertain. The clonotype originates from a man aged 25-40 years with multiple sclerosis. Material for sequencing was PBMCs. CDR3 DNA sequence: TGTGCCAGCAGTTTATTAGACCAGCCCCAGCATTTT. Translation: CASSLLDQPQHF.